This TCR beta chain was profiled in a study of cytomegalovirus exposure and HLA in healthy donors. Primers for the PCR totalled 60 Vbeta and 13 Jbeta. The method was immunoSEQ multiplex PCR; TCRdb's version includes in-frame clones alone and lacks a portion of them. The sample table includes about 140,000 clones. The donors gave bone marrow, and they were healthy. Donors sampled were nominally healthy, though unrecorded immune exposures were likely. Looked up from germline, CDR1 is LNHDA and CDR2 is SQIVND (reference sequence). The trim removed 5 bases at V and 1 base at J, leaving 7 bases unmatched. The CDR3 is made up of 15 amino acids.

What was sequenced was PBMCs. The V gene is TRBV19, the J gene TRBJ2-7, with 8 bases that match TRBD1. The TCR was taken from a male donor in good health and CMV-seronegative. The CDR3 coding sequence is TGTGCCAGTAGTCCACAGAGGACAGGGTCCTACGAGCAGTACTTC. Translated: CASSPQRTGSYEQYF.